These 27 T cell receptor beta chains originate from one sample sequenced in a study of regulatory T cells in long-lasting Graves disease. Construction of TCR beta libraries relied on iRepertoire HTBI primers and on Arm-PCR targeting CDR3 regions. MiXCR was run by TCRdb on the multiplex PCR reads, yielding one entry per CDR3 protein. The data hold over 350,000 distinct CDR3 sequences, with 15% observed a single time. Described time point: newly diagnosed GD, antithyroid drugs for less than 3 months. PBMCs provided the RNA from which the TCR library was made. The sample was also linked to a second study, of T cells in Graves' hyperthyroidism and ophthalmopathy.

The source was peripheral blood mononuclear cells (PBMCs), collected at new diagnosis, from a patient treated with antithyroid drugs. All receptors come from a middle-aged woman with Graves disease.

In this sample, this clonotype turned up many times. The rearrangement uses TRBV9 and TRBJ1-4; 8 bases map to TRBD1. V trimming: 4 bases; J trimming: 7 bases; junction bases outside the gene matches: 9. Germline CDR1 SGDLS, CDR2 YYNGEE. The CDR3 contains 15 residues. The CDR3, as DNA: TGTGCCAGCAGCCTGGGGACAGGAATCGGTGAAAAACTGTTTTTT. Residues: CASSLGTGIGEKLFF.

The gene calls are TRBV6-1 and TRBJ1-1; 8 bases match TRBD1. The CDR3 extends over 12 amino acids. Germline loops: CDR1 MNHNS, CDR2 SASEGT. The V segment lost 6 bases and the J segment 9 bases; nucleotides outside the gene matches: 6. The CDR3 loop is CASRTGGTKAFF. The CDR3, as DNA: TGTGCCAGCAGAACAGGGGGAACTAAAGCTTTCTTT.

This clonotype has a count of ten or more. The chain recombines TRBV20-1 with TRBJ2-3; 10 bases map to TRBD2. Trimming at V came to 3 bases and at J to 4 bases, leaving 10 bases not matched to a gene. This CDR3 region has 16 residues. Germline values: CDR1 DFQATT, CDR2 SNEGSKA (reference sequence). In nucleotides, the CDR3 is TGCAGTGCTAGTCGGTCTAGCGGGAGTCGGGCAGATACGCAGTATTTT. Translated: CSASRSSGSRADTQYF.

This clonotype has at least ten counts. CDR3 residues: CASSSWTRVEYEQYF. The CDR3 DNA reads as TGTGCCAGCAGTTCCTGGACTAGGGTTGAATACGAGCAGTACTTC. The rearrangement uses TRBV27 and TRBJ2-7; 7 nucleotides line up with TRBD2. This CDR3 has 15 residues. V lost 4 bases and J lost 4; bases outside the gene matches: 10. The germline CDR1 and CDR2 sequences are MNHEY and SMNVEV (reference sequence).

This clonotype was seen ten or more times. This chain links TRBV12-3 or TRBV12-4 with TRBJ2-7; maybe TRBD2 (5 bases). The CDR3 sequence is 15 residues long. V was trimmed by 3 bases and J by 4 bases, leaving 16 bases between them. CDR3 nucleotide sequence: TGTGCCAGCAGTTTCGGGCTCCTAGGAGGTTACGAGCAGTACTTC. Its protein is CASSFGLLGGYEQYF.

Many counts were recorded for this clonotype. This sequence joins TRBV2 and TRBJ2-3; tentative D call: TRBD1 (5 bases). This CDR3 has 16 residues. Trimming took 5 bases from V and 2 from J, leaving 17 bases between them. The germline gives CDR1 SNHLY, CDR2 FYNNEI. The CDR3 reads CASSKGQPGFTDTQYF. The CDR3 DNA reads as TGTGCCAGCAGTAAAGGACAACCTGGGTTCACAGATACGCAGTATTTT.

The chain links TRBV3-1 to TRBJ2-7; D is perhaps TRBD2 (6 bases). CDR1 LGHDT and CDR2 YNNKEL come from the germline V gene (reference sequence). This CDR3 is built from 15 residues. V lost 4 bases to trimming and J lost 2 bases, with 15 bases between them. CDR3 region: CASSRPLTGAYEQYF. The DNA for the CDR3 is TGTGCCAGCAGCCGACCACTGACGGGGGCCTACGAGCAGTACTTC.

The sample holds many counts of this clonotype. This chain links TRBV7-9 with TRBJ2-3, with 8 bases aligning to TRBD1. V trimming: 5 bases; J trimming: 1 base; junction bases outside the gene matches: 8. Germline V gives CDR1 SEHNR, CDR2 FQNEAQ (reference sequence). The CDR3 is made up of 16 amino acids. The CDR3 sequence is CASSPIGQGGTDTQYF. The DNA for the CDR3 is TGTGCCAGCAGCCCAATAGGACAGGGTGGCACAGATACGCAGTATTTT.

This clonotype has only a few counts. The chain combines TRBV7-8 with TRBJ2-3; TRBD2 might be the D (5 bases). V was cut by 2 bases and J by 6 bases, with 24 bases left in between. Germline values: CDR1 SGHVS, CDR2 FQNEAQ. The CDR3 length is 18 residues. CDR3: CASSLIGRTSPSKDTQYF. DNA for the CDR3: TGTGCCAGCAGCTTAATCGGCCGGACTTCTCCGTCGAAGGATACGCAGTATTTT. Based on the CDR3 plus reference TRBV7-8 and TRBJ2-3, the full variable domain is GAGVSQSPRYKVAKRGQDVALRCDPISGHVSLFWYQQALGQGPEFLTYFQNEAQLDKSGLPSDRFFAERPEGSVSTLKIQRTQQEDSAVYLCASSLIGRTSPSKDTQYFGPGTRLTVL.

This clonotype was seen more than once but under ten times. The DNA for the CDR3 is TGTGCCAGCAGTACCGGGGCTAGCGGCATTCTGTACTTC. Translation gives CASSTGASGILYF. The chain combines TRBV28 with TRBJ2-7, with 7 bases fitting TRBD2. This CDR3 has 13 residues. The ends lost 5 bases at V and 12 bases at J; junction bases unmatched: 13. Germline V gives CDR1 MDHEN, CDR2 SYDVKM.

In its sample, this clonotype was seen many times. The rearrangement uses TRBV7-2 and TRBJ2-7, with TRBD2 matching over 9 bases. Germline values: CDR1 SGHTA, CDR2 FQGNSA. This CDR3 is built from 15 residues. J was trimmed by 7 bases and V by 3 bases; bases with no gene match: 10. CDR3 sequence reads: CASSFTAGGPREQYF. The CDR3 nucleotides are TGTGCCAGCAGCTTCACGGCGGGAGGGCCGAGGGAGCAGTACTTC.

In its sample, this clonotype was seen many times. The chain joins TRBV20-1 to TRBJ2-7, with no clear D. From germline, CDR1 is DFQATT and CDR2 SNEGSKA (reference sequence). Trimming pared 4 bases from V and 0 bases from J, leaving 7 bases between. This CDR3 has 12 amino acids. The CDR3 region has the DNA TGCAGTGCTACTCGAAGCTCCTACGAGCAGTACTTC. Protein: CSATRSSYEQYF.

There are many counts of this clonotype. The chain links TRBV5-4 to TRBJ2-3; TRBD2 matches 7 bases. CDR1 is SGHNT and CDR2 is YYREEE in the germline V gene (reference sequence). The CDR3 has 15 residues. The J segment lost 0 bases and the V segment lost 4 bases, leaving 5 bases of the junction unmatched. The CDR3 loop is CASSGSGDSTDTQYF. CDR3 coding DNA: TGTGCCAGCAGCGGAAGCGGGGATAGCACAGATACGCAGTATTTT.

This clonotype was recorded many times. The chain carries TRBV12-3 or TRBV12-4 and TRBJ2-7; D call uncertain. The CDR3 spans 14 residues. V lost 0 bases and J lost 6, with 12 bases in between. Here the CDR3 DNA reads TGTGCCAGCAGTTTAGCGCTGAGGTTGTTCGAGCAGTACTTC. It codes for CASSLALRLFEQYF.

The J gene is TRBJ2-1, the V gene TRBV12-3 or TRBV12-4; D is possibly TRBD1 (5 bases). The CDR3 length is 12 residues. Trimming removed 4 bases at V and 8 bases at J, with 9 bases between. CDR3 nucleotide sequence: TGTGCCAGCAGTTGGCTAGGGGATGAGCAGTTCTTC. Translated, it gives CASSWLGDEQFF.

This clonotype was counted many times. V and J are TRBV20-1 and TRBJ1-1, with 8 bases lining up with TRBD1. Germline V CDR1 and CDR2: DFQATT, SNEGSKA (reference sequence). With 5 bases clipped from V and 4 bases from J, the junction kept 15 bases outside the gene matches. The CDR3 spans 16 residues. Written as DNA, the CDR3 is TGCAGTGCTCTACCGTCCAGGGGGCGCGGAGGCACTGAAGCTTTCTTT. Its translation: CSALPSRGRGGTEAFF.

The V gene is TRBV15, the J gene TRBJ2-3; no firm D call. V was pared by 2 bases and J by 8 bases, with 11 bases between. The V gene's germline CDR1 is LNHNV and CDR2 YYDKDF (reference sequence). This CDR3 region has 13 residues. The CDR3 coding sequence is TGTGCCACCAGCAGAATGTCGTCGGGTACGCAGTATTTT. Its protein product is CATSRMSSGTQYF.

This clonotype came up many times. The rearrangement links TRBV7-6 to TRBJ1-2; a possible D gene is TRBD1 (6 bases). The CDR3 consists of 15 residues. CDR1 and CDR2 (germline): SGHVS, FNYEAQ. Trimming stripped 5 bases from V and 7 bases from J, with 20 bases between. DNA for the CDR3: TGTGCCAGCAGCCGGGACACGGGATATCGCGGTGGCTACACCTTC. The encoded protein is CASSRDTGYRGGYTF.

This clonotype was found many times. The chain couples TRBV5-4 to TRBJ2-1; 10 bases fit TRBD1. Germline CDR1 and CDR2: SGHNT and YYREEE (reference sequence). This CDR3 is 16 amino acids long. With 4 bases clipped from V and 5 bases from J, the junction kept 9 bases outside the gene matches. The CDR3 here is CASSPVTGGSHNEQFF. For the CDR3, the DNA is TGTGCCAGCAGCCCCGTGACAGGGGGCAGCCACAATGAGCAGTTCTTC.

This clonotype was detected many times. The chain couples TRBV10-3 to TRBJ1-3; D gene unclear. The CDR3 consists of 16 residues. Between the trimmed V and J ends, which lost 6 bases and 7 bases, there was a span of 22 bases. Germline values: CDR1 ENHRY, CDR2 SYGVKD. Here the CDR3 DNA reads TGTGCCATCAGGGATACAACGCCACGAGCCGGCAACACCATATATTTT. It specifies CAIRDTTPRAGNTIYF.

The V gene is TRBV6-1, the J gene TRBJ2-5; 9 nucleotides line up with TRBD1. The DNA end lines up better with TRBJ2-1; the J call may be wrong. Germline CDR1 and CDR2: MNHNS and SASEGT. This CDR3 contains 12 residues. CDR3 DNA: TGTGCCAGCAGACAGGGGGCTAATGAGCAGTTCTTC. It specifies CASRQGANEQFF.

The CDR3 loop is CASSLSTAGAYEQYF. CDR3 bases: TGTGCCAGCAGCTTAAGTACAGCGGGAGCTTACGAGCAGTACTTC. The genes are TRBV7-2 and TRBJ2-3, with 8 bases fitting TRBD2. The DNA matches TRBJ2-7 better at its end, which makes the J call doubtful. Germline loops: CDR1 SGHTA, CDR2 FQGNSA. The CDR3 contains 15 residues.

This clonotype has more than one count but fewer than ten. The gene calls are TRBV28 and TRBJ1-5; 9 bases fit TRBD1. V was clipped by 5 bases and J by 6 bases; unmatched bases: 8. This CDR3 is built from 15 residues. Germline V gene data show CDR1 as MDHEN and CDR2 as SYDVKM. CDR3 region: CASSPRTGAGQPQHF. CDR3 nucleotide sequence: TGTGCCAGCAGTCCGCGGACAGGGGCGGGTCAGCCCCAGCATTTT.

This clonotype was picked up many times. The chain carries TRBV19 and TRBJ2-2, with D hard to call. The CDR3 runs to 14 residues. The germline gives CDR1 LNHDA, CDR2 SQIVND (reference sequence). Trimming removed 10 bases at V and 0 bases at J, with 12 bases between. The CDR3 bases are TGTGCCACCTTGGGCAGAACGAACACCGGGGAGCTGTTTTTT. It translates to CATLGRTNTGELFF.

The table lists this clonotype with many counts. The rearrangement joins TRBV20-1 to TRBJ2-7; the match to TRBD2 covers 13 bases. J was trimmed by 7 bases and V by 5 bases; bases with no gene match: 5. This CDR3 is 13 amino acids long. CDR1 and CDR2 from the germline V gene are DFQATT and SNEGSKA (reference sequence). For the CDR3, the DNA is TGCAGTGCTGGAGGACTAGCGGGAGTGGAGCAGTACTTC. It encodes CSAGGLAGVEQYF.

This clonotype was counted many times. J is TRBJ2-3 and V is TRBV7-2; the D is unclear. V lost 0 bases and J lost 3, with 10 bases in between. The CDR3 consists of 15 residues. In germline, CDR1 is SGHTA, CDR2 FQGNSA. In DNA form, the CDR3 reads TGTGCCAGCAGCTTAGCTCCTGGGCGGACAGATACGCAGTATTTT. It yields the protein CASSLAPGRTDTQYF.

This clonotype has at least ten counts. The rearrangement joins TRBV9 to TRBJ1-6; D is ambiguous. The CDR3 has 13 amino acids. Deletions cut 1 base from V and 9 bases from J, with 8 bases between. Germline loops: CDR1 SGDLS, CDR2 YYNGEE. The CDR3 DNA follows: TGTGCCAGCAGCGTACGGCCTAGTTCACCCCTCCACTTT. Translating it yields CASSVRPSSPLHF.